These T cell receptor beta chains were read from a single sample in a study of T-cell memory formation after mild COVID-19. Via MiXCR, TCRdb re-called the 5' RACE reads, giving one row per CDR3 protein. The table shows about 350,000 distinct CDR3 sequences, with under 15% occurring only once. Sequencing was done on a sample of PBMCs or a T cell subset sorted from them (not recorded which). Every receptor here comes from a man younger than 35 who had mild COVID-19 (a few samples of this study predate the infection). Cell type and time point are not known. CDR3s include the opening cysteine and the closing phenylalanine or tryptophan. D genes are given only for firm matches. Where a row states a size, it is once, few, many or the class of an expanded clone; other rows omit it.

clone size	J gene	D gene	V gene	CDR3 DNA	CDR3 protein
few	TRBJ2-7	.	TRBV4-1	TGCGCCAGCAGCCAAGGTTTTTCCTACGAGCAGTACTTC	CASSQGFSYEQYF
few	TRBJ2-1	.	TRBV4-1	TGCGCCAGCAGCCGACCTCGAGCTAGAGGGGGGGTGTACAATGAGCAGTTCTTC	CASSRPRARGGVYNEQFF
few	TRBJ2-2	.	TRBV11-2	TGTGCCAGCAGCTTAGGTCTCGGATGGAACACCGGGGAGCTGTTTTTT	CASSLGLGWNTGELFF
many	TRBJ1-1	.	TRBV7-2	TGTGCCAGCAGCTTAGATCGGTGGAACACTGAAGCTTTCTTT	CASSLDRWNTEAFF
few	TRBJ1-1	.	TRBV7-9	TGTGCCAGCAGCCCGACAGGCCATGAAGCTTTCTTT	CASSPTGHEAFF
.	TRBJ2-5	TRBD2	TRBV20-1	TGCAGTGCAATAGCGGGGGTACAAGAGACCCAGTACTTC	CSAIAGVQETQYF
.	TRBJ2-5	.	TRBV11-2	TGTGCCAGCAGCACGAACAGGGTAACTCAAGAGACCCAGTACTTC	CASSTNRVTQETQYF
.	TRBJ2-1	TRBD1	TRBV4-1	TGCGCCAGCAGCCAAGATTTAGTTGGCCAGGGGGCGCGGGAGCAGTTCTTC	CASSQDLVGQGAREQFF
many	TRBJ2-3	TRBD1	TRBV10-3	TGTGCCATCAGTGAAGGGACAGGGGGGGCAGATACGCAGTATTTT	CAISEGTGGADTQYF
few	TRBJ2-3	TRBD2	TRBV7-9	TGTGCCAGCAGCTCCCGGGGGGGGCTGGCCGATACGCAGTATTTT	CASSSRGGLADTQYF
.	TRBJ2-1	TRBD2	TRBV7-2	TGTGCCAGCAGAGACCAACTAGCGGGGGGACCCCCTGAGCAGTTCTTC	CASRDQLAGGPPEQFF
.	TRBJ2-3	.	TRBV4-3	TGCGCCAGCAGCCAAGCTCAGGTACCCACAGATACGCAGTATTTT	CASSQAQVPTDTQYF
.	TRBJ2-1	TRBD2	TRBV7-2	TGTGCCAGCAGCTTAGCTGCCGGGGGGGACTACAATGAGCAGTTCTTC	CASSLAAGGDYNEQFF
many	TRBJ1-2	.	TRBV7-9	TGTGCCAGCAGCCGAGGGTCATGGGGAGAGGGAGGCTACACCTTC	CASSRGSWGEGGYTF
few	TRBJ2-3	.	TRBV10-1	TGCGCCAGCAGCGCCCGCGTGGGGGGAAGCACAGATACGCAGTATTTT	CASSARVGGSTDTQYF
many	TRBJ1-1	TRBD1	TRBV7-2	TGTGCCAGCAGCCCGCAGGGGGCAGCTGAAGCTTTCTTT	CASSPQGAAEAFF
few	TRBJ2-4	.	TRBV19	TGTGCCACCCCGGGAGAGAGGAGCGGAAACATTCAGTACTTC	CATPGERSGNIQYF
.	TRBJ1-5	.	TRBV7-2	TGTGCCAGCAGCTTGTTGGGCAGGACCGATCAGCCCCAGCATTTT	CASSLLGRTDQPQHF
many	TRBJ2-3	TRBD1	TRBV24-1	TGTGCCATCGCTACAGGGGAGAGCACAGATACGCAGTATTTT	CAIATGESTDTQYF
many	TRBJ2-5	.	TRBV5-1	TGCGCCAGCCGACTTGAGGGGGAGACCCAGTACTTC	CASRLEGETQYF
many	TRBJ2-7	.	TRBV4-3	TGCGCCAGCAGCCAAGGACTACAAATCTACGAGCAGTACTTC	CASSQGLQIYEQYF
.	TRBJ2-7	.	TRBV4-1	TGCGCCAGCAGCCAAGGGCTCCTTTACGAGCAGTACTTC	CASSQGLLYEQYF
few	TRBJ1-6	.	TRBV6-6	TGTGCCAGCAGCGCGTCTTCACCCCTCCACTTT	CASSASSPLHF
.	TRBJ1-4	.	TRBV15	TGTGCCACCAGCAGAGCTGCGGAGTATAATGAAAAACTGTTTTTT	CATSRAAEYNEKLFF
few	TRBJ2-7	.	TRBV12-3/TRBV12-4	TGTGCCAGCAGTTTAAGGCGCAGCTACGAGCAGTACTTC	CASSLRRSYEQYF
many	TRBJ2-1	TRBD2	TRBV7-9	TGTGCCAGCAGCCCGGGACTAGCGGGCTTCTACAATGAGCAGTTCTTC	CASSPGLAGFYNEQFF
few	TRBJ1-1	.	TRBV5-1	TGCGCCAGCAGCCCACTGGGGCAGCCGAACACTGAAGCTTTCTTT	CASSPLGQPNTEAFF
many	TRBJ2-3	.	TRBV12-3/TRBV12-4	TGTGCCAGCAGGCCGGGGCGGCCGGCAGATACGCAGTATTTT	CASRPGRPADTQYF
many	TRBJ2-3	.	TRBV7-2	TGTGCCAGCAGCTTCAGGTTCCCAGATACGCAGTATTTT	CASSFRFPDTQYF
.	TRBJ2-1	.	TRBV6-6	TGTGCCAGCAGTTTCACAGGGATGTGTTTCTTC	CASSFTGMCFF
.	TRBJ1-2	TRBD1	TRBV7-9	TGTGCCAGCAGCGCCCTGAAGGGGGCCTTCACCTTC	CASSALKGAFTF
.	TRBJ2-2	.	TRBV7-3	TGTGCCAGCAGCTTAAGGGGGTTCGAAGGGTCCGGGGAGCTGTTTTTT	CASSLRGFEGSGELFF
.	TRBJ2-7	.	TRBV7-9	TGTGCCAGCAGCTCAACGACAGGGAGGGACGAGCAGTACTTC	CASSSTTGRDEQYF
many	TRBJ2-2	.	TRBV24-1	TGTGCCACCGGGGCGAGCACCGGGGAGCTGTTTTTT	CATGASTGELFF
many	TRBJ1-1	TRBD1	TRBV7-3	TGTGCCAGCAGGAGACAGGGGAACACTGAAGCTTTCTTT	CASRRQGNTEAFF
.	TRBJ2-3	TRBD2	TRBV5-1	TGCGCCAGTTCCCTTCTAGCGGGCGTTAGAGATACGCAGTATTTT	CASSLLAGVRDTQYF
few	TRBJ2-2	.	TRBV4-3	TGCGCCAGCAGCCAAGAGTCCCAGCGGGCCCTGAACACCGGGGAGCTGTTTTTT	CASSQESQRALNTGELFF
few	TRBJ1-5	.	TRBV6-1	TGTGCCAGCAGCAAGGACAGAGGCAATCAGCCCCAGCATTTT	CASSKDRGNQPQHF
few	TRBJ2-2	.	TRBV14	TGTGCCAGCAGCCAAGAGGTATACAGGACTAACACCGGGGAGCTGTTTTTT	CASSQEVYRTNTGELFF
.	TRBJ2-2	TRBD1	TRBV29-1	TGCAGCGTGGGACAGGGAAACGGGGAGCTGTTTTTT	CSVGQGNGELFF
.	TRBJ2-1	TRBD2	TRBV4-1	TGCGCCAGCAGCCATTTAGCGGGGCAGGGCAATGAGCAGTTCTTC	CASSHLAGQGNEQFF
few	TRBJ2-5	.	TRBV19	TGTGCCAGTAGTATGTACTATCAAGAGACCCAGTACTTC	CASSMYYQETQYF
.	TRBJ2-3	TRBD1	TRBV6-5	TGTGCCAGCAGTTACTACCCTCCGGGACAGGGTATGGATACGCAGTATTTT	CASSYYPPGQGMDTQYF
many	TRBJ1-2	TRBD1	TRBV9	TGTGCCAGCAGCGTAGCCGAGACAGGGGGCGTTTTTGGCTACACCTTC	CASSVAETGGVFGYTF
many	TRBJ2-3	TRBD1	TRBV29-1	TGCAGCGTTGAATTAGAGGACAGGGGGGATACGCAGTATTTT	CSVELEDRGDTQYF
many	TRBJ2-6	TRBD1	TRBV18	TGTGCCAGCTCAATCAGTCAGGGGGCTGGGGCCAACGTCCTGACTTTC	CASSISQGAGANVLTF
.	TRBJ2-3	TRBD2	TRBV4-1	TGCGCCAGCAGCCAAGATCCGACTAGCGGGTCCACAGATACGCAGTATTTT	CASSQDPTSGSTDTQYF
.	TRBJ1-1	.	TRBV5-5	TGTGCCAGCAGCTCCAAAGTGTGGGTTATAGGGAACACTGAAGCTTTCTTT	CASSSKVWVIGNTEAFF
few	TRBJ2-5	.	TRBV11-2	TGTGCCAGCAGCTCACCAGAGGGAGAGACCCAGTACTTC	CASSSPEGETQYF
.	TRBJ2-1	.	TRBV10-3	TGTGCCATCAGTGAGTCTCTGGGGACCGTCCGTAATGAGCAGTTCTTC	CAISESLGTVRNEQFF
many	TRBJ2-3	TRBD2	TRBV7-2	TGTGCCAGCAGCCGCACTAGCGGGGGGGCCCCAGATACGCAGTATTTT	CASSRTSGGAPDTQYF
many	TRBJ2-7	.	TRBV4-3	TGCGCCAGCAGCCTTGGACGGGGACCTACCCTCGACGAGCAGTACTTC	CASSLGRGPTLDEQYF
.	TRBJ1-1	.	TRBV3-1	TGTGCCAGCAGCCATCAGCGGGGGTATAGAACTGAAGCTTTCTTT	CASSHQRGYRTEAFF
few	TRBJ2-7	.	TRBV4-2	TGTGCCAGCAGCCAATCCAAACTAGCAACCTACGAGCAGTACTTC	CASSQSKLATYEQYF
.	TRBJ2-1	.	TRBV7-9	TGTGCCAGCGAAGCGGCGCGCTACAATGAGCAGTTCTTC	CASEAARYNEQFF